Each of the 27 T cell receptor beta chains below was sequenced from the same sample in a study of vaccination and CD4 T cells after COVID-19. Antigens of these TCRs are unknown. The Oncomine TCR Beta short-read assay was applied to DNA of cultured CD4+ T cells. TCRdb ran MiXCR on the PCR reads and lists one entry per CDR3 protein. The data show about 22,000 distinct CDR3 sequences, roughly 60% seen once. Specified treatment: approximately 10-day PBMC culture with coronavirus spike peptide pools or control peptides (ViraFEST assay). The material was CD4+ T cells from blood, cultured in vitro, obtained before SARS-CoV-2 vaccination. The origin of the receptors is a human donor who received a COVID-19 vaccine.

This chain connects TRBV7-9 to TRBJ1-2; possible D gene TRBD1, 6 bases. The CDR3 has 15 residues. Trimming left V 5 bases short and J 7 bases short, with 20 bases between. Germline values: CDR1 SEHNR, CDR2 FQNEAQ (reference sequence). The CDR3 protein is CASSLSTGFGAGYTF. The CDR3 nucleotides are TGTGCCAGCAGCCTCAGTACAGGGTTTGGAGCTGGCTACACCTTC.

This rearrangement joins TRBV7-9 to TRBJ1-4; TRBD1 matches 7 bases. With 5 bases clipped from V and 3 bases from J, the junction kept 6 bases outside the gene matches. The CDR3 is made up of 15 amino acids. Germline CDR1 SEHNR, CDR2 FQNEAQ (reference sequence). The CDR3 here is CASSPRDSSNEKLFF. As DNA, the CDR3 is TGTGCCAGCAGCCCTAGGGACAGTTCTAATGAAAAACTGTTTTTT. Full variable domain (outside the CDR3, taken from reference TRBV7-9 and TRBJ1-4): DTGVSQNPRHKITKRGQNVTFRCDPISEHNRLYWYRQTLGQGPEFLTYFQNEAQLEKSRLLSDRFSAERPKGSFSTLEIQRTEQGDSAMYLCASSPRDSSNEKLFFGSGTQLSVL.

The J gene is TRBJ2-7, the V gene TRBV19; 10 positions agree with TRBD2. The V and J ends lost 7 bases and 5 bases, in that order; junction bases with no gene match: 8. Germline CDR1 reads LNHDA; CDR2 reads SQIVND (reference sequence). This CDR3 is 14 amino acids long. This CDR3 reads CASKRTSGDNEQYF. CDR3 in DNA: TGTGCCAGTAAAAGGACTAGCGGTGACAACGAGCAGTACTTC.

The rearrangement joins TRBV14 to TRBJ1-4; D is uncertain. Germline-derived CDR1 and CDR2 are SGHDN and FVKESK. This CDR3 is 15 amino acids long. V shed 1 base and J shed 8 bases, with 14 bases lying between them. The DNA for the CDR3 is TGTGCCAGCAGCCAAGCGCCGGTTACCTGGGAAAAACTGTTTTTT. Protein: CASSQAPVTWEKLFF.

The J gene is TRBJ2-5, the V gene TRBV2; TRBD2 aligns across 9 bases. Trimming at V came to 6 bases and at J to 1 base, leaving 3 bases not matched to a gene. The germline gives CDR1 SNHLY, CDR2 FYNNEI. The CDR3 is 14 residues long. DNA for the CDR3: TGTGCCAGCAGAGCGACTAGCGGCCAAGAGACCCAGTACTTC. Translation gives CASRATSGQETQYF.

The V gene is TRBV30, the J gene TRBJ1-1; D unclear. Looked up from germline, CDR1 is GTSNPN and CDR2 is SVGIG (reference sequence). Trimming pared 1 base from V and 4 bases from J, leaving 10 bases between. The CDR3 is 13 amino acids. The CDR3 loop is CAWSAQAGTEAFF. CDR3 sequence (DNA): TGTGCCTGGAGTGCCCAAGCGGGCACTGAAGCTTTCTTT.

This clonotype was seen only a few times. The chain employs TRBV7-8 and TRBJ1-1; 7 bases agree with TRBD1. The J segment lost 1 base and the V segment lost 5 bases, leaving 7 bases of the junction unmatched. The CDR3 has 15 residues. Per the germline V gene, CDR1 is SGHVS and CDR2 is FQNEAQ. This CDR3 reads CASSPPTGRNTEAFF. The DNA for the CDR3 is TGTGCCAGCAGCCCACCGACAGGGAGGAACACTGAAGCTTTCTTT.

The chain is built from TRBV5-5 and TRBJ1-1; perhaps TRBD1 as D (6 bases). V was pared by 1 base and J by 11 bases, with 21 bases between. CDR1 and CDR2 from the germline V gene are SGHKS and YYEKEE (reference sequence). This CDR3 is 15 amino acids long. The CDR3 bases are TGTGCCAGCAGCTTGCACAGGTATCTCGAGGGGGGGGCTTTCTTT. Translation: CASSLHRYLEGGAFF. Using reference TRBV5-5 and TRBJ1-1 for the parts outside the CDR3, the full variable domain is DAGVTQSPTHLIKTRGQQVTLRCSPISGHKSVSWYQQVLGQGPQFIFQYYEKEERGRGNFPDRFSARQFPNYSSELNVNALLLGDSALYLCASSLHRYLEGGAFFGQGTRLTVV.

The gene calls are TRBV20-1 and TRBJ2-2; D is unresolved. The CDR3 is made up of 14 amino acids. V lost 1 base to trimming and J lost 1 base, with 7 bases between them. CDR1 DFQATT and CDR2 SNEGSKA come from the germline V gene (reference sequence). In DNA, the CDR3 is TGCAGTGCTAGAGCAGGTCAGAACACCGGGGAGCTGTTTTTT. Amino acids: CSARAGQNTGELFF.

This chain uses TRBV6-1 with TRBJ1-1; D not certain. V lost 1 base to trimming and J lost 4 bases, with 10 bases between them. The CDR3 contains 14 residues. Germline V gene sequence: CDR1 MNHNS, CDR2 SASEGT. DNA of the CDR3: TGTGCCAGCAGTGAAGGACCAGCAGGCACTGAAGCTTTCTTT. This gives the protein CASSEGPAGTEAFF.

This clonotype was seen a handful of times. V gene TRBV10-1 combines with J gene TRBJ2-3; D call uncertain. V was pared by 2 bases and J by 1 base, with 10 bases between. Germline lookup yields CDR1 WNHNN and CDR2 SYGVQD (reference sequence). This CDR3 contains 15 residues. CDR3 protein: CASSEVVQGTDTQYF. CDR3 bases: TGCGCCAGCAGTGAGGTGGTGCAGGGCACAGATACGCAGTATTTT.

The chain is built from TRBV7-9 and TRBJ2-7; TRBD2 agrees at 7 bases. The CDR3 totals 17 residues. V shed 5 bases, J shed 1 base, and the junction held 14 bases outside the gene matches. The germline gives CDR1 SEHNR, CDR2 FQNEAQ (reference sequence). CDR3: CASSRGRGGTTSYEQYF. The CDR3 DNA reads TGTGCCAGCAGCCGAGGACGGGGAGGGACGACTTCCTACGAGCAGTACTTC.

J is TRBJ1-1 and V is TRBV6-1, with 8 bases identical to TRBD1. The V gene end was trimmed by 3 bases and the J gene end by 5 bases; junction bases not matched to a gene: 5. This CDR3 region has 14 residues. Germline V gene data show CDR1 as MNHNS and CDR2 as SASEGT. CDR3 in DNA: TGTGCCAGCAGTGACAGGGGGCGAGGTACTGAAGCTTTCTTT. Amino acids: CASSDRGRGTEAFF.

This chain joins TRBV10-3 and TRBJ1-3, with TRBD1 matching 8 bases. The germline V gene has CDR1 ENHRY and CDR2 SYGVKD. With 5 bases clipped from V and 7 bases from J, the junction kept 4 bases outside the gene matches. This CDR3 comprises 13 residues. The CDR3 sequence: CAISPDRVNTIYF. CDR3 DNA: TGTGCCATCAGTCCGGACAGGGTCAACACCATATATTTT.

The V call is TRBV9, the J call TRBJ1-3; D gene ambiguous. CDR1 and CDR2 (germline): SGDLS, YYNGEE. V was trimmed by 0 bases and J by 0 bases, leaving 13 bases between them. There are 17 residues in the CDR3. The CDR3 sequence: CASSVGGRLSSGNTIYF. The CDR3 region has the DNA TGTGCCAGCAGCGTAGGAGGCAGGCTAAGCTCTGGAAACACCATATATTTT.

CDR3 sequence: CASSHRGRRGETEAFF. DNA for the CDR3: TGTGCCAGTAGTCACAGGGGGCGCAGGGGAGAGACTGAAGCTTTCTTT. The chain is built from TRBV19 and TRBJ1-1, with 9 bases aligning to TRBD1. V shed 5 bases and J 5 bases; nucleotides not matched to a gene: 12. Germline values: CDR1 LNHDA, CDR2 SQIVND (reference sequence). This CDR3 comprises 16 residues.

This clonotype turned up a few times. The chain carries TRBV5-8 and TRBJ1-1; D is perhaps TRBD1 (6 bases). Per germline, CDR1 SGHTS and CDR2 YDEGEE. The germline V and J ends were trimmed by 0 bases and 3 bases, with 12 bases remaining between them. The length of the CDR3 is 15 residues. The CDR3 region is CASSLEGGEYTEAFF. The CDR3 coding sequence is TGTGCCAGCAGCTTGGAAGGGGGGGAGTACACTGAAGCTTTCTTT.

The chain uses TRBV18 and TRBJ1-2; D perhaps matches TRBD1 (6 bases). The CDR3 totals 15 residues. The ends were cut back, 6 bases at V and 1 base at J, with 15 bases in the middle. From germline, CDR1 is KGHSH and CDR2 LQKENI. In nucleotides, the CDR3 is TGTGCCAGCTCTGACCCGACAGGAAATAACTATGGCTACACCTTC. Translated: CASSDPTGNNYGYTF.

The V gene is TRBV5-1, the J gene TRBJ2-5; 7 positions agree with TRBD2. Losses at the gene ends were 1 base for V and 3 bases for J; bases not matched to a gene: 0. The CDR3 is 13 amino acids. Per the germline V gene, CDR1 is SGHRS and CDR2 is YFSETQ. In DNA, the CDR3 is TGCGCCAGCAGCTTGACTAGCGAAGAGACCCAGTACTTC. Translation: CASSLTSEETQYF.

The CDR3 nucleotides are TGTGCCAGCAGTAGGGTTAGGGTTATCTCTGGAAACACCATATATTTT. Amino acid sequence: CASSRVRVISGNTIYF. The chain employs TRBV2 and TRBJ1-3; D is ambiguous. V lost 5 bases and J lost 0, with 14 bases in between. Per germline, CDR1 SNHLY and CDR2 FYNNEI. The CDR3 extends over 16 amino acids.

This clonotype has a handful of counts. The chain couples TRBV28 to TRBJ1-1; unclear D gene. The CDR3 has 13 residues. Germline V lookup: CDR1 MDHEN, CDR2 SYDVKM. The germline V and J ends were trimmed by 6 bases and 3 bases, with 11 bases remaining between them. CDR3 residues: CASRTRRDTEAFF. The DNA for the CDR3 is TGTGCCAGCAGGACAAGGAGGGACACTGAAGCTTTCTTT.

This clonotype was seen more than once but under ten times. The rearrangement uses TRBV10-3 and TRBJ2-3, with D tentatively TRBD1 (6 bases). This CDR3 is built from 12 residues. V was pared by 10 bases and J by 2 bases, with 10 bases between. Germline lookup yields CDR1 ENHRY and CDR2 SYGVKD. The CDR3 is CATGQLTDTQYF. The CDR3, as DNA: TGTGCCACCGGACAGCTCACAGATACGCAGTATTTT.

The gene calls are TRBV27 and TRBJ2-7; 9 positions agree with TRBD1. The CDR3 extends over 15 amino acids. V trimming: 0 bases; J trimming: 3 bases; junction bases outside the gene matches: 3. Germline CDR1 reads MNHEY; CDR2 reads SMNVEV (reference sequence). CDR3 in amino acids: CASSLSGTGIYEQYF. The CDR3 bases are TGTGCCAGCAGTTTATCCGGGACAGGGATCTACGAGCAGTACTTC.

The V call is TRBV2, the J call TRBJ1-5; tentative D call: TRBD1 (6 bases). Germline values: CDR1 SNHLY, CDR2 FYNNEI. V dropped 7 bases and J dropped 1 base, with 14 bases sitting between them. The CDR3 sequence is 15 residues long. The CDR3: CASISGTTSNQPQHF. Here the CDR3 DNA reads TGTGCCAGCATTTCGGGGACAACAAGCAATCAGCCCCAGCATTTT.

The V and J genes are TRBV24-1 and TRBJ2-3, with D unclear. There are 12 residues in the CDR3. V shed 9 bases and J shed 6 bases, with 12 bases lying between them. Germline V gene sequence: CDR1 KGHDR, CDR2 SFDVKD. CDR3 nucleotide sequence: TGTGCCACCTCCTCGACAAGCGATACGCAGTATTTT. It specifies CATSSTSDTQYF.

The rearrangement uses TRBV10-3 and TRBJ2-3; 9 bases are shared with TRBD2. With 4 bases clipped from V and 0 bases from J, the junction kept 2 bases outside the gene matches. This CDR3 has 15 residues. Per germline, CDR1 ENHRY and CDR2 SYGVKD. CDR3 sequence: CAISVGLASTDTQYF. The CDR3 bases are TGTGCCATCAGTGTGGGACTAGCAAGCACAGATACGCAGTATTTT.

This sequence joins TRBV10-3 and TRBJ1-1; no firm D call. Trimming cost V 6 bases and J 7 bases, with 12 bases left between them. In germline, CDR1 is ENHRY, CDR2 SYGVKD. The CDR3 consists of 12 residues. The CDR3 sequence: CAISEGGIEAFF. As DNA, the CDR3 is TGTGCCATCAGCGAAGGAGGGATTGAAGCTTTCTTT.